This T cell receptor (beta chain) was captured in a study of control samples from healthy donors and cancer patients. This CDR3 comprises 15 residues. The V gene's germline CDR1 is SGDLS and CDR2 YYNGEE. Trimming removed 8 bases at V and 0 bases at J, with 15 bases between. Clones were read by immunoSEQ multiplex PCR, and TCRdb kept only the in-frame ones, dropping some. The table records 130,000 or so clones, 75% to 95% of them present only once. The V call is TRBV9, the J call TRBJ1-5; D might be TRBD1 (5 bases). The source is a man in his forties or fifties in good health. Sequenced: blood. The DNA for the CDR3 is TGTGCCAGTTGTGAGGGGATTAATAGCAATCAGCCCCAGCATTTT. Protein: CASCEGINSNQPQHF.